The T cell receptor (beta chain) under discussion was sequenced for a study of blood T cell repertoires in COVID-19. As for the study in general: The United States, Italy and Spain supplied acute and convalescent COVID-19 samples. T cells, B-cell-depleted T cells, or PBMCs provided the cDNA or gDNA that served as material.

The CDR3 is made up of 13 amino acids. V dropped 2 bases and J dropped 6 bases, with 11 bases sitting between them. CDR1 is GTSNPN, CDR2 SVGIG, per germline (reference sequence). Authors' processing steps: Amplification of reference gene primers provided the estimated nucleated cell counts. TCRdb's copy holds only in-frame clones and misses some; the assay was immunoSEQ multiplex PCR. The V and J calls and clone size were taken over from that table, and D and trimming were inferred from the DNA. The sample carries roughly 80,000 clones, roughly nine tenths recorded once. This chain uses TRBV30 with TRBJ1-5, with D unresolved. The sequenced sample was peripheral blood. This clonotype was sampled from a woman between 45 and 60 years old in a cohort sampled during active COVID-19. The CDR3 protein is CAWSSTEFQPQHF. CDR3 coding DNA: TGTGCCTGGAGTTCCACAGAATTTCAGCCCCAGCATTTT.